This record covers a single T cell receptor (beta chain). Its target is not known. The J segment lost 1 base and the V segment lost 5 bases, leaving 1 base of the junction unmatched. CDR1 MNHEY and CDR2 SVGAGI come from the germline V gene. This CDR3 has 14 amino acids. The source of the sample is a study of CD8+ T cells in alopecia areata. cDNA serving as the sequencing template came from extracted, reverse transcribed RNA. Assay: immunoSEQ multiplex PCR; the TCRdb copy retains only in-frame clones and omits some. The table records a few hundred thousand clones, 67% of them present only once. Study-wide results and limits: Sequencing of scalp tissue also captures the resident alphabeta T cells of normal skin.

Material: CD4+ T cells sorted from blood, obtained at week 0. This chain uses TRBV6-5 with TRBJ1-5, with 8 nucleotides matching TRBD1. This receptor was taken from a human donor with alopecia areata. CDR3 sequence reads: CASSRTGSNQPQHF. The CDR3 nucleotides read TGTGCCAGCAGTAGGACAGGGAGCAATCAGCCCCAGCATTTT.